This TCR beta chain was documented in a study of blood T cell repertoires in COVID-19. Turning to the study itself: Material from acute and convalescent COVID-19 was sourced from the United States, Italy and Spain. PBMCs, B-cell-depleted T cells, or T cells provided the cDNA or gDNA that made up the material.

Under the authors' procedure: Nucleated cell number was recorded as an estimate derived from reference gene primer amplification. Assay: immunoSEQ multiplex PCR; the TCRdb copy retains only in-frame clones and omits some. V and J calls and clone size are given by that table; D and trimming were obtained from the DNA. The repertoire holds 52,000 or so clones, with around 78% as singletons. This clone was recorded a few times. In the same sample, other DNA sequences code for this CDR3. This sequence originates from a human donor in a cohort sampled during active COVID-19. Specimen: peripheral blood.

This chain's CDR3 is CASSQGLAGVYEQYF. The CDR3 bases are TGTGCCAGCAGCCAAGGACTAGCGGGAGTTTACGAGCAGTACTTC. V gene TRBV3-1 (or the pseudogene TRBV3-2) combines with J gene TRBJ2-7, with TRBD2 matching 12 bases. The J segment lost 4 bases and the V segment lost 1 base, leaving 2 bases of the junction unmatched. CDR3 length: 15 residues. In germline, CDR1 is LGHDT, CDR2 YNNKEL (reference sequence).